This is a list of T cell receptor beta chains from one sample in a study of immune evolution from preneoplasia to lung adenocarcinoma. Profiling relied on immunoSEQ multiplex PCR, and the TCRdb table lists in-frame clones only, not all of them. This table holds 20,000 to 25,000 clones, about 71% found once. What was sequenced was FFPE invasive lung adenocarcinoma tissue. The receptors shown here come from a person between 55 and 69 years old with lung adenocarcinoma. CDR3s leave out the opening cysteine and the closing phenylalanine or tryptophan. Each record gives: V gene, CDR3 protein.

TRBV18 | ASSRDRGAYEQY
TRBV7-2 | ASRRGGHGYETQY
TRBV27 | ASRLTANTEAF
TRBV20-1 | SARDSHGYT
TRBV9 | ASSDRTSAYNEQF
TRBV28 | ASSLGTNEQF
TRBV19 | ASSMLDTGELF
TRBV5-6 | ASSLPTGNYGYT
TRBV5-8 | ASSYGNYEQY
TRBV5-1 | ASSLGQGHEKLF
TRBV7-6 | ASSLEGVAGPSYEQY
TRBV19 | ASSHETSGYEQY
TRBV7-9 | ASSAGDRPYEQY
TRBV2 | ASTGQGQPGELF
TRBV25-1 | ASSVTSGTEQF
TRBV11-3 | ASSFGAGETQY
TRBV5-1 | ASRQEIYNEQF
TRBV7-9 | ASSPEGGGSGNTIY
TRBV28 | ASSLRASRGIFYNEQF
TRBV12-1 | ASSFAPGQGPETQY
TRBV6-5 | AWRQGRLREQY
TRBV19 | ASRRTSGFTGELF
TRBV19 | ASSMALARGGYNEQF
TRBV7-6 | ASSLEIRVGGSYNEQF
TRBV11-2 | ASSRLDRPNYGYT
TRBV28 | ASGVSGLDGYT
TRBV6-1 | ASSVYRDEQY
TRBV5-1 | ASSLIGVGSTDTEAF
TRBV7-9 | ASSFEGRTEAF
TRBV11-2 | ASSLRPTTTTYNEQF
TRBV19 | ASTISGGGGQPQH
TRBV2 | ASTSGGTSTDTQY
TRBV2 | ASTPTSGLGSEQF
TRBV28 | ASRPGQGIYEQY
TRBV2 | ASNALQGASIY
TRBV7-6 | ASSLVPQDNYEQY
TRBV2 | ASRSGSPTRAF
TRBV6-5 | ASLQLGGQPEAF
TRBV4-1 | ASSPSSTGRYEQY
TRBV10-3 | AISDTSYEQY
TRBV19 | ASSMPDQRYGYT
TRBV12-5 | ASKQDQVQETQY
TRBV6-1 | ASTRDSYNEQF
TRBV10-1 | ASPRQGCEQY
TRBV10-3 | AISALPGTGHTDTQY
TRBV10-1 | ASSLSGASYNEQF
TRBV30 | AWSVDPRFGGTEAF
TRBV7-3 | ASSLASGGLGILAQY
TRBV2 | ASTDRTGRGNEQF
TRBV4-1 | ASSRGTGGQETQY
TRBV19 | ATQTGTGRTGELF
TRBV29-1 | SVGLTGTDTQY
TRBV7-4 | ASSFPGLAGESSYNEQF
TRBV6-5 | ASSYSGTAYEQY
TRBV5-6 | ASSLRFGGANIQY
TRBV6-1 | ASRSLSGRVYEQY
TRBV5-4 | ASSPEAGGLDGELF
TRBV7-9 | ASTVSQETQY
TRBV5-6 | ASHRQGYSKGEKLF
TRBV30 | AWSVQDRGRRETQY